The next 24 T cell receptor beta chains were all read from a single sample in a study of blood T cell repertoires in COVID-19. The assay was immunoSEQ multiplex PCR, and TCRdb's table has in-frame clones only and misses some. The sample lists approximately 190,000 clones, over 75% occurring once. Sequencing input: peripheral blood. Receptors originate from a woman between 40 and 55 years old who had recovered from COVID-19.

This chain connects TRBV7-9 to TRBJ2-7, with 7 bases lining up with TRBD1. Germline CDR1 is SEHNR and CDR2 is FQNEAQ (reference sequence). The CDR3 is 14 residues long. V was clipped by 7 bases and J by 0 bases; unmatched bases: 6. In nucleotides, the CDR3 is TGTGCCAGCACGATCGGGACAGACTCCTACGAGCAGTACTTC. Encoded protein: CASTIGTDSYEQYF.

This chain joins TRBV5-5 and TRBJ2-1, with 9 bases that match TRBD1. With V trimmed by 2 bases and J by 5 bases, 5 bases remained unmatched. The CDR3 is 15 residues long. Germline CDR1 SGHKS, CDR2 YYEKEE (reference sequence). DNA for the CDR3: TGTGCCAGCAGCTTCGGACAGGGGATCGACAATGAGCAGTTCTTC. This codes for CASSFGQGIDNEQFF.

This clone was detected a few times. J is TRBJ2-1 and V is TRBV7-9; 8 bases are a match to TRBD2. J was trimmed by 3 bases and V by 5 bases; bases with no gene match: 9. The CDR3 runs 16 residues. Germline-derived CDR1 and CDR2 are SEHNR and FQNEAQ (reference sequence). The CDR3 sequence is CASSPQTGTSYNEQFF. CDR3 coding DNA: TGTGCCAGCAGCCCTCAAACCGGGACTAGCTACAATGAGCAGTTCTTC.

This sequence joins TRBV18 and TRBJ1-1; 8 bases fit TRBD1. The CDR3 covers 14 residues. Germline CDR1 KGHSH, CDR2 LQKENI. V dropped 4 bases and J dropped 6; count of bases not matched to a gene: 7. CDR3: CASSQRTGPPEAFF. CDR3 DNA sequence: TGTGCCAGCTCACAACGGACAGGGCCCCCTGAAGCTTTCTTT.

The chain joins TRBV19 to TRBJ1-1; D possibly corresponds to TRBD1 (5 bases). This CDR3 comprises 15 residues. V gave up 2 bases and J gave up 4 bases, with 14 bases separating them. The germline gives CDR1 LNHDA, CDR2 SQIVND (reference sequence). The CDR3 DNA follows: TGTGCCAGTAGTATATACCGACAGAGGCCCACTGAAGCTTTCTTT. This encodes CASSIYRQRPTEAFF.

For this clone: This CDR3 is also generated by other DNA sequences in the sample. The V and J genes are TRBV5-1 and TRBJ2-4; TRBD1 matches 11 bases. Trimming removed 3 bases from V and 6 bases from J; junction bases left unmatched: 2. Germline CDR1 and CDR2: SGHRS and YFSETQ. The CDR3 sequence is 14 residues long. The CDR3 DNA reads as TGCGCCAGCAGCTCCGGGACAGGGGGAAACATTCAGTACTTC. Translated: CASSSGTGGNIQYF.

The chain has TRBV5-1 and TRBJ1-3, with 9 nucleotides matching TRBD1. Germline CDR1 is SGHRS and CDR2 is YFSETQ. V gave up 7 bases and J gave up 4 bases; unmatched junction bases: 9. The CDR3 spans 15 residues. CDR3 sequence: CASSPQGAQGNTIYF. CDR3 bases: TGCGCCAGCTCCCCACAGGGGGCACAGGGAAACACCATATATTTT.

The V call is TRBV30, the J call TRBJ2-7; the D gene is possibly TRBD1 (5 bases). CDR3 length: 11 residues. CDR1 and CDR2 from the germline V gene are GTSNPN and SVGIG (reference sequence). V gave up 6 bases and J gave up 4 bases, with 10 bases separating them. The CDR3 DNA reads TGTGCCTGTATGCAGGGTTACGAGCAGTACTTC. This encodes CACMQGYEQYF.

This sequence joins TRBV6-4 and TRBJ1-2; D may be TRBD1 (5 bases). Germline values: CDR1 MRHNA, CDR2 SNTAGT. The ends were cut back, 0 bases at V and 8 bases at J, with 13 bases in the middle. CDR3 length equals 14 residues. The CDR3 protein is CASSDSRGAGGYTF. CDR3 bases: TGTGCCAGCAGTGACTCACGCGGGGCTGGAGGCTACACCTTC.

The rearrangement links TRBV11-2 to TRBJ1-1, with D tentatively TRBD1 (5 bases). Trimming left V 5 bases short and J 4 bases short, with 14 bases between. This CDR3 has 14 residues. Germline V gene data show CDR1 as SGHAT and CDR2 as FQNNGV. CDR3 nucleotides: TGTGCCAGCAGCCTGCAGGGAGGCAGCACTGAAGCTTTCTTT. This encodes CASSLQGGSTEAFF.

The chain joins TRBV7-2 to TRBJ1-5, with TRBD1 matching over 8 bases. V lost 2 bases to trimming and J lost 2 bases; unmatched junction nucleotides: 5. The CDR3 covers 16 residues. The germline V gene encodes CDR1 SGHTA and CDR2 FQGNSA. The DNA for the CDR3 is TGTGCCAGCAGCTTAAGTGTGGACAGGGGCAATCAGCCCCAGCATTTT. Amino acids: CASSLSVDRGNQPQHF.

This rearrangement joins TRBV28 to TRBJ1-3, with D perhaps matching TRBD1 (5 bases). V was clipped by 3 bases and J by 4 bases, with 10 bases between them. From germline, CDR1 is MDHEN and CDR2 SYDVKM. CDR3 length equals 14 residues. The CDR3 bases are TGTGCCAGCAGTTTCAGGGCGTCAGGAAACACCATATATTTT. Translating it yields CASSFRASGNTIYF.

The rearrangement links TRBV9 to TRBJ1-1, with D possibly being TRBD1 (6 bases). With 3 bases removed from V and 1 base from J, the gap between germline ends came to 13 bases. CDR1 and CDR2 from the germline V gene are SGDLS and YYNGEE. The CDR3 is made up of 15 amino acids. The CDR3 region is CASSAGGQTNTEAFF. The CDR3 nucleotides are TGTGCCAGCAGCGCGGGGGGACAAACGAACACTGAAGCTTTCTTT. The complete variable domain, with remaining parts taken from reference TRBV9 and TRBJ1-1, reads DSGVTQTPKHLITATGQRVTLRCSPRSGDLSVYWYQQSLDQGLQFLIQYYNGEERAKGNILERFSAQQFPDLHSELNLSSLELGDSALYFCASSAGGQTNTEAFFGQGTRLTVV.

The chain is built from TRBV19 and TRBJ2-1; D remains ambiguous. V lost 4 bases, J lost 2 bases, and 12 bases lay in between. CDR1 LNHDA and CDR2 SQIVND come from the germline V gene (reference sequence). The CDR3 totals 15 residues. CDR3 DNA: TGTGCCAGTAGTACCGGTGGGCTACCCTACAATGAGCAGTTCTTC. Translation: CASSTGGLPYNEQFF.

Note on this clone: The junction departs from the called germline gene at one end, perhaps through a read error. The chain uses TRBV25-1 and TRBJ1-2; 7 bases map to TRBD1. The CDR3 covers 11 residues. CDR1 and CDR2 (germline): MGHDK, SYGVNS. The CDR3, as DNA: TGTGCCAGCAGTGAAGTCAGGGGGATCTCCTTC. Encoded protein: CASSEVRGISF.

This chain joins TRBV7-9 and TRBJ1-6; 9 bases fit TRBD1. With 2 bases clipped from V and 11 bases from J, the junction kept 7 bases outside the gene matches. CDR3 length: 15 residues. The germline CDR1 and CDR2 sequences are SEHNR and FQNEAQ (reference sequence). The DNA for the CDR3 is TGTGCCAGCAGCTTAATTTGGACAGGGGACGCACCCCTCCACTTT. It codes for CASSLIWTGDAPLHF.

The chain has TRBV4-2 and TRBJ1-4; no reliable D call. The CDR3 is 15 residues long. Germline V lookup: CDR1 LGHNA, CDR2 YNFKEQ. Deletions cut 0 bases from V and 11 bases from J, with 16 bases between. The CDR3 DNA reads as TGTGCCAGCAGCCAAGATCTGGAGGGTCTGGGGAAACTGTTTTTT. This encodes CASSQDLEGLGKLFF.

In DNA, the CDR3 is TGTGCCAGCACCCGACAGGGGCCGGGCTTGGACGAGCAGTACTTC. This sequence encodes CASTRQGPGLDEQYF. This chain connects TRBV5-5 to TRBJ2-7; 8 positions match TRBD1. The germline V gene encodes CDR1 SGHKS and CDR2 YYEKEE (reference sequence). Trimming at V came to 6 bases and at J to 5 bases, leaving 13 bases not matched to a gene. This CDR3 has 15 amino acids.

The chain links TRBV19 to TRBJ1-5, with 7 bases lining up with TRBD1. V was pared by 5 bases and J by 3 bases, with 13 bases of the junction left unmatched. The CDR3 totals 17 residues. Germline CDR1 LNHDA, CDR2 SQIVND (reference sequence). The CDR3 sequence is CASSRTSDRAPNQPQHF. DNA of the CDR3: TGTGCCAGTAGTCGGACATCCGACAGGGCGCCCAATCAGCCCCAGCATTTT.

V gene TRBV5-6 combines with J gene TRBJ2-3; 10 nucleotides match TRBD2. J was trimmed by 6 bases and V by 0 bases; bases with no gene match: 7. CDR1 and CDR2 (germline): SGHDT, YYEEEE. The CDR3 runs to 16 residues. DNA for the CDR3: TGTGCCAGCAGCTTGGCCGTAGCGGGAGGTGGGGATACGCAGTATTTT. This translates into CASSLAVAGGGDTQYF. Complete variable domain (other parts from reference TRBV5-6 and TRBJ2-3): DAGVTQSPTHLIKTRGQQVTLRCSPKSGHDTVSWYQQALGQGPQFIFQYYEEEERQRGNFPDRFSGHQFPNYSSELNVNALLLGDSALYLCASSLAVAGGGDTQYFGPGTRLTVL.

This clone has more than one count but fewer than ten. The junction differs from germline at one of its ends, possibly a read error. V gene TRBV7-2 combines with J gene TRBJ1-6; D unresolved. This CDR3 region has 16 residues. In germline, CDR1 is SGHTA, CDR2 FQGNSA. CDR3 sequence reads: CASGLHGSSYNSPLHF. DNA for the CDR3: TGTGCCAGCGGCTTACACGGGAGCTCCTATAATTCACCCCTCCACTTT.

The chain carries TRBV11-3 and TRBJ2-5; D uncertain. The CDR3 extends over 13 amino acids. Germline CDR1 and CDR2: SGHNT and YENEEA. Trimming removed 1 base from V and 2 bases from J, with 5 bases in between. Here the CDR3 reads CASSLGEQETQYF. The CDR3 nucleotides read TGTGCCAGCAGCTTAGGCGAGCAAGAGACCCAGTACTTC. Full variable domain (rest looked up from reference TRBV11-3 and TRBJ2-5): EAGVVQSPRYKIIEKKQPVAFWCNPISGHNTLYWYLQNLGQGPELLIRYENEEAVDDSQLPKDRFSAERLKGVDSTLKIQPAELGDSAVYLCASSLGEQETQYFGPGTRLLVL.

V and J are TRBV7-6 and TRBJ1-1, with 7 bases identical to TRBD1. CDR3 length: 15 amino acids. The germline V gene has CDR1 SGHVS and CDR2 FNYEAQ. Germline trimming cut 4 bases from V and 1 base from J; bases unmatched to any gene: 6. This CDR3 is CASSYRTGANTEAFF. The CDR3 coding sequence is TGTGCCAGCAGCTACCGGACAGGAGCGAACACTGAAGCTTTCTTT.

V is TRBV4-2 and J is TRBJ2-5; 14 bases fit TRBD2. The length of the CDR3 is 18 residues. V trimming: 2 bases; J trimming: 2 bases; junction bases outside the gene matches: 7. Germline values: CDR1 LGHNA, CDR2 YNFKEQ. The CDR3 protein is CASSQRLAGGPGQETQYF. The CDR3 region has the DNA TGTGCCAGCAGCCAAAGACTAGCGGGAGGGCCGGGTCAAGAGACCCAGTACTTC.